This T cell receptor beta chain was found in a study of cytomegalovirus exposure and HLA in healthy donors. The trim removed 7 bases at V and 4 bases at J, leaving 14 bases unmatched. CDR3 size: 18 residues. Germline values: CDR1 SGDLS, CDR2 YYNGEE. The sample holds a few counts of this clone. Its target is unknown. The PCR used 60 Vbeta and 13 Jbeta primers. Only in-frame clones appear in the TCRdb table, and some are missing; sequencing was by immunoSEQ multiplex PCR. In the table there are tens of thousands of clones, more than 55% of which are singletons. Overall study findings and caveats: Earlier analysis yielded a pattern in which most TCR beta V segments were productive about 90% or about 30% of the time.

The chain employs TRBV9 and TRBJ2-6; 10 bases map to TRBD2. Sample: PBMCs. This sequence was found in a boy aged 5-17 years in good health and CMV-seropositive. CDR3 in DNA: TGTGCCAGCGGGAAAATAGCGGGAGGCCCCCTCGGGGCCAACGTCCTGACTTTC. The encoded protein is CASGKIAGGPLGANVLTF. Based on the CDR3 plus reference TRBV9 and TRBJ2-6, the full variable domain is DSGVTQTPKHLITATGQRVTLRCSPRSGDLSVYWYQQSLDQGLQFLIQYYNGEERAKGNILERFSAQQFPDLHSELNLSSLELGDSALYFCASGKIAGGPLGANVLTFGAGSRLTVL.